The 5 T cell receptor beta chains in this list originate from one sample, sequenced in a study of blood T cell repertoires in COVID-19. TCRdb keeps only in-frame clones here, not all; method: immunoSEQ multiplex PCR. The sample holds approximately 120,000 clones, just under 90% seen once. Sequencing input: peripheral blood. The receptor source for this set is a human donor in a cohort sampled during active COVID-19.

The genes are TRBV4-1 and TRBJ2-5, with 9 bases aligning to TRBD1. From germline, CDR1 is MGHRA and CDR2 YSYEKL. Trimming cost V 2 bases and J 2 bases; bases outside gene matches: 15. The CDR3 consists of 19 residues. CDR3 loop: CASSQPRSGTGYLQETQYF. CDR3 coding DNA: TGCGCCAGCAGCCAACCAAGATCGGGGACAGGGTATCTTCAAGAGACCCAGTACTTC.

The CDR3 reads CASSPRASGNGETQYF. CDR3 in DNA: TGTGCCAGCTCCCCGCGGGCTAGCGGGAACGGAGAGACCCAGTACTTC. The chain joins TRBV18 to TRBJ2-5, with 9 bases identical to TRBD2. Germline CDR1 reads KGHSH; CDR2 reads LQKENI. CDR3 length equals 16 residues. The V segment lost 6 bases and the J segment 4 bases; nucleotides outside the gene matches: 12.

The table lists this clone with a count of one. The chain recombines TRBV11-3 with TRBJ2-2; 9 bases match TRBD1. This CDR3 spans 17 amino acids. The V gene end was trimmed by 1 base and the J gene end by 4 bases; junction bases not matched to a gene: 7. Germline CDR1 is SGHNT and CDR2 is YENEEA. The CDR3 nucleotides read TGTGCCAGCAGCTTAGGGCCGGACAGGGGAAGCACCGGGGAGCTGTTTTTT. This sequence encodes CASSLGPDRGSTGELFF.

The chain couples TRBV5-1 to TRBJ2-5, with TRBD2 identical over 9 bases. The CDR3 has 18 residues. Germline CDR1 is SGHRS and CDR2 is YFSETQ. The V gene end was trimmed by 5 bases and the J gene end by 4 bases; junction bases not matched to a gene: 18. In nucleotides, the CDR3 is TGCGCCAGCAGTAAAGTCATCGGTCGCTCTAGCGGGACAGAGACCCAGTACTTC. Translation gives CASSKVIGRSSGTETQYF.

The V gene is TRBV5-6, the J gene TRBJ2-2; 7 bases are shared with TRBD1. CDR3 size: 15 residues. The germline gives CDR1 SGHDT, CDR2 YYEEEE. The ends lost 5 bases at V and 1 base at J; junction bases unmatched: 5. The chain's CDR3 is CASSQGEWNTGELFF. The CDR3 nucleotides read TGTGCCAGCAGTCAGGGGGAGTGGAACACCGGGGAGCTGTTTTTT.